This record covers a single T cell receptor (beta chain). Its antigen is unknown. The record originates from a study of blood T cells in healthy people across ages. Findings and caveats of the study: Investigators treated diversity estimates from one million T cells as underestimates.

Primers used in a second PCR of roughly 6 to 12 cycles were a sample-barcoded 5' primer and a J-beta primer mix. TCRdb redid the calling of the 5' RACE reads with MiXCR, one entry per CDR3 protein. This sample has some 1.5 million distinct CDR3 sequences, with approximately 43% found just once. Each of the donors had 8 to 10 milliliters of peripheral blood drawn into EDTA-treated Vacutainer tubes. The amount of total RNA extracted per sample was at least 5.5 micrograms. From germline, CDR1 is SGDLS and CDR2 YYNGEE. This CDR3 spans 17 amino acids. The J segment lost 0 bases and the V segment lost 2 bases, leaving 4 bases of the junction unmatched.

The specimen was blood. The source is a woman under 30 in good health. This chain uses TRBV9 with TRBJ2-1; TRBD2 aligns across 11 bases. CDR3 sequence: CASSVSGGARSYNEQFF. The CDR3 DNA follows: TGTGCCAGCAGCGTTAGCGGGGGGGCCCGCTCCTACAATGAGCAGTTCTTC. The complete variable domain, with remaining parts taken from reference TRBV9 and TRBJ2-1, reads DSGVTQTPKHLITATGQRVTLRCSPRSGDLSVYWYQQSLDQGLQFLIQYYNGEERAKGNILERFSAQQFPDLHSELNLSSLELGDSALYFCASSVSGGARSYNEQFFGPGTRLTVL.